This is a list of T cell receptor beta chains from one sample in a study of blood T cell repertoires in COVID-19. Sequencing was performed with immunoSEQ multiplex PCR; in TCRdb, only in-frame clones are kept and a portion is missing. The table lists roughly 200,000 clones, nearly 90% of them singletons. The material sequenced was PBMCs or T cells enriched from blood (not recorded which). These receptors came from a woman aged 30 to 39 with acute COVID-19. Each CDR3 is given with its conserved first and last residue. A D gene is named only where the DNA matches it firmly. Size values are once, few and many counts, or a class for expanded clones, and some rows have none.

d_call j_call clone_size v_call cdr3_nt cdr3_aa
NA TRBJ2-3 NA TRBV5-1 TGCGCCAGCAGCTTGGCCGGGGTAGATACGCAGTATTTT CASSLAGVDTQYF
TRBD1 TRBJ1-1 once TRBV7-2 TGTGCCAGCAGCACCACAGGGGGCTGGGTAGCTTTCTTT CASSTTGGWVAFF
TRBD1 TRBJ2-5 NA TRBV10-3 TGTGCCATCAGTGAGACTTCCGGGACAGGGGGCAGGGAGACCCAGTACTTC CAISETSGTGGRETQYF
NA TRBJ1-1 once TRBV6-5 TGTGCCAGCAGTTCCCAACGGTTCAACACTGAAGCTTTCTTT CASSSQRFNTEAFF
TRBD1 TRBJ1-4 once TRBV5-6 TGTGCCAGCAGCTACACAGGGGAAGGTGGAGAAAAACTGTTTTTT CASSYTGEGGEKLFF
NA TRBJ1-1 NA TRBV10-3 TGTGCCATCATTTCGGACAGTCTCGCTGAAGCTTTCTTT CAIISDSLAEAFF
NA TRBJ1-2 NA TRBV20-1 TGCAGTGCTAAGGGGGTGAGGGACTACACCTTC CSAKGVRDYTF
NA TRBJ1-6 NA TRBV5-8 TGTGCCAGCAGCTTGGATGGGACATCTATAAGCGATTCACCCCTCCACTTT CASSLDGTSISDSPLHF
TRBD1 TRBJ2-7 NA TRBV5-1 TGCGCCAGCAGCATAGGACAGGTCTCCTACGAGCAGTACTTC CASSIGQVSYEQYF
NA TRBJ1-1 NA TRBV19 TGTGCCAGTAGTACCCAACAGCTCGGGGGCACTGAAGCTTTCTTT CASSTQQLGGTEAFF
TRBD2 TRBJ2-5 NA TRBV2 TGTGCCAGCAGGGAGCTAGCGGGACAAGAGACCCAGTACTTC CASRELAGQETQYF
TRBD2 TRBJ2-1 NA TRBV11-3 TGTGCCAGCAGCTTAGAACTAGCGGGGTACAATGAGCAGTTCTTC CASSLELAGYNEQFF
TRBD1 TRBJ1-2 NA TRBV5-6 TGTGCCAGCACTCGACAGGGAATAAATGGCTACACCTTC CASTRQGINGYTF
TRBD1 TRBJ2-1 NA TRBV24-1 TGTGCCACCAGTGCCGAGGGGGACAGAATCCCTTGGGAGCAGTTCTTC CATSAEGDRIPWEQFF